Shown below are 28 T cell receptor beta chains from a single sample sequenced in a study of cytomegalovirus exposure and HLA in healthy donors. The PCR ran on 60 Vbeta and 13 Jbeta primers. The table came from immunoSEQ multiplex PCR; TCRdb's copy has only in-frame clones and leaves some out. This sample's table has more than 45,000 clones. The sample comprised PBMCs. These receptors were collected from a woman aged 55-75 years in good health and CMV-seropositive.

The chain combines TRBV28 with TRBJ2-2; 12 bases match TRBD1. V lost 2 bases to trimming and J lost 3 bases; unmatched junction nucleotides: 4. This CDR3 contains 17 residues. Germline V CDR1 and CDR2: MDHEN, SYDVKM. CDR3 coding DNA: TGTGCCAGCAGTTTAAAGTGGGACAGGGGGCACACCGGGGAGCTGTTTTTT. Its protein product is CASSLKWDRGHTGELFF.

Note on this clone: Its ends do not fully match the called genes, so a read error is possible. This chain joins TRBV19 and TRBJ1-1; D is perhaps TRBD1 (6 bases). There are 14 residues in the CDR3. Looked up from germline, CDR1 is LNHDA and CDR2 is SQIVND (reference sequence). The CDR3 here is CASSSGAPGNEDFF. In nucleotides, the CDR3 is TGTGCCAGTAGTTCAGGGGCACCGGGAAATGAAGATTTCTTT.

The CDR3 DNA reads TGTGCCAGCAGTTTAACCCAGGGGGCCTGGGAAAAACTGTTTTTT. It codes for CASSLTQGAWEKLFF. The rearrangement joins TRBV27 to TRBJ1-4; 8 bases are shared with TRBD1. This CDR3 contains 15 residues. The junction had 7 bases not matched to a gene; V was cut back by 2 bases and J by 8 bases. Looked up from germline, CDR1 is MNHEY and CDR2 is SMNVEV (reference sequence).

The rearrangement joins TRBV5-1 to TRBJ2-3, with TRBD1 identical over 7 bases. Germline assignment: CDR1 SGHRS and CDR2 YFSETQ. This CDR3 is 14 amino acids long. With V trimmed by 3 bases and J by 2 bases, 3 bases remained unmatched. The CDR3 sequence: CASSSTGYTDTQYF. For the CDR3, the DNA is TGCGCCAGCAGCTCGACAGGGTACACAGATACGCAGTATTTT.

The rearrangement uses TRBV4-3 and TRBJ2-1; possibly TRBD2 for D (6 bases). Trimming pared 4 bases from V and 9 bases from J, leaving 16 bases between. This CDR3 spans 14 amino acids. The V gene's germline CDR1 is LGHNA and CDR2 YSLEER. The CDR3 sequence: CASSPQTGDLEQFF. The CDR3 DNA reads as TGCGCCAGCAGCCCCCAAACGGGGGACCTTGAGCAGTTCTTC.

Comments on this clone: Relative to the germline gene, one junction end is altered; a read error may explain this. The chain joins TRBV19 to TRBJ2-2; D might be TRBD2 (6 bases). CDR3 length equals 16 residues. Germline V gene data show CDR1 as LNHDA and CDR2 as SQIVND (reference sequence). The CDR3 is CASSMNFRGNAGELFF. CDR3 sequence (DNA): TGTGCCAGTAGTATGAACTTTCGGGGGAACGCCGGGGAGCTGTTTTTT.

As for this clone: At one end the junction does not follow the germline gene, possibly because of a read error. The chain carries TRBV7-7 and TRBJ2-5, with TRBD2 identical over 8 bases. The CDR3 has 15 residues. Germline-derived CDR1 and CDR2 are SSHAT and FNYEAQ (reference sequence). The CDR3 DNA sequence: TGTGCTAGCAGCTTAGACCGGGGGGGTAAAGAGACCCAGTACTTC. Protein sequence: CASSLDRGGKETQYF.

The gene calls are TRBV10-1 and TRBJ2-5; 9 bases fit TRBD2. The CDR3 runs 16 residues. The germline V gene has CDR1 WNHNN and CDR2 SYGVQD (reference sequence). With 4 bases clipped from V and 4 bases from J, the junction kept 10 bases outside the gene matches. The DNA for the CDR3 is TGCGCCAGCAGTGGGAGTAGCGGGGGTAGGCGAGAGACCCAGTACTTC. Protein: CASSGSSGGRRETQYF.

This chain uses TRBV7-8 with TRBJ1-2; D may be TRBD1 (5 bases). Germline CDR1 reads SGHVS; CDR2 reads FQNEAQ. With 5 bases removed from V and 5 bases from J, the gap between germline ends came to 18 bases. The CDR3 runs to 15 residues. This CDR3 reads CASSQEEGREYGYTF. Here the CDR3 DNA reads TGTGCCAGCAGCCAAGAAGAGGGGCGGGAGTATGGCTACACCTTC.

The rearrangement joins TRBV4-1 to TRBJ2-5; D unresolved. This CDR3 spans 14 amino acids. Germline values: CDR1 MGHRA, CDR2 YSYEKL. V was trimmed by 0 bases and J by 4 bases, leaving 9 bases between them. The CDR3 protein is CASSQEGEGETQYF. For the CDR3, the DNA is TGCGCCAGCAGCCAAGAAGGAGAAGGAGAGACCCAGTACTTC.

The DNA of the CDR3 is TGTGCCAGCAGCTCCAGACAGGGTGGTCAGCCCCAGCATTTT. It translates to CASSSRQGGQPQHF. The chain combines TRBV5-6 with TRBJ1-5, with 7 positions matching TRBD1. This CDR3 region has 14 residues. Trimming removed 3 bases from V and 6 bases from J; junction bases left unmatched: 6. Germline V gene sequence: CDR1 SGHDT, CDR2 YYEEEE.

The rearrangement links TRBV10-3 to TRBJ2-7; 10 nucleotides line up with TRBD1. Germline V gene data show CDR1 as ENHRY and CDR2 as SYGVKD. The V and J ends lost 9 bases and 4 bases, in that order; junction bases with no gene match: 9. This CDR3 contains 14 residues. For the CDR3, the DNA is TGTGCCATTTCCCGGGACAGGGGTATTTACGAGCAGTACTTC. Translated, it gives CAISRDRGIYEQYF.

This chain connects TRBV4-1 to TRBJ2-3; TRBD2 aligns across 12 bases. The CDR3 has 16 residues. Losses at the gene ends were 2 bases for V and 5 bases for J; bases not matched to a gene: 5. The V gene's germline CDR1 is MGHRA and CDR2 YSYEKL. The CDR3 spells CASSQILAGGQDTQYF. The CDR3, as DNA: TGCGCCAGCAGCCAAATCCTAGCGGGGGGGCAAGATACGCAGTATTTT.

The rearrangement uses TRBV29-1 and TRBJ1-2; no reliable D call. CDR3 length: 13 residues. Germline lookup yields CDR1 SQVTM and CDR2 ANQGSEA. Deletions cut 3 bases from V and 6 bases from J, with 14 bases between. CDR3: CSVDHTGSDGYTF. In nucleotides, the CDR3 is TGCAGCGTTGATCACACCGGGTCGGATGGCTACACCTTC.

This rearrangement joins TRBV5-1 to TRBJ2-2, with D tentatively TRBD1 (6 bases). The CDR3 covers 13 residues. The V gene lost 1 base and the J gene lost 8 bases, with 9 bases spanning the gap. CDR1 SGHRS and CDR2 YFSETQ come from the germline V gene. The CDR3 spells CASSLPQGGELFF. The CDR3 nucleotides read TGCGCCAGCAGCTTGCCTCAGGGGGGGGAGCTGTTTTTT.

The chain is built from TRBV5-4 and TRBJ2-7; TRBD1 matches 9 bases. The J segment lost 3 bases and the V segment lost 5 bases, leaving 6 bases of the junction unmatched. This CDR3 is built from 14 residues. The germline CDR1 and CDR2 sequences are SGHNT and YYREEE (reference sequence). The CDR3 DNA follows: TGTGCCAGCAGACCGGACAGGGGAGTCTACGAGCAGTACTTC. It is translated as CASRPDRGVYEQYF.

This chain uses TRBV4-3 with TRBJ2-7; 11 bases fit TRBD2. Germline assignment: CDR1 LGHNA and CDR2 YSLEER. There are 16 residues in the CDR3. V gave up 0 bases and J gave up 2 bases; unmatched junction bases: 3. CDR3 in amino acids: CASSQELLAGAYEQYF. CDR3 DNA: TGCGCCAGCAGCCAAGAATTACTAGCGGGGGCCTACGAGCAGTACTTC.

This chain joins TRBV5-1 and TRBJ1-3; D ambiguous. In germline, CDR1 is SGHRS, CDR2 YFSETQ. With 1 base removed from V and 0 bases from J, the gap between germline ends came to 8 bases. This CDR3 has 15 amino acids. This chain's CDR3 is CASSLLAGSGNTIYF. CDR3 DNA: TGCGCCAGCAGCTTGTTGGCGGGCTCTGGAAACACCATATATTTT.

The chain uses TRBV7-9 and TRBJ2-2, with D tentatively TRBD2 (6 bases). CDR3 length equals 13 residues. V gave up 3 bases and J gave up 4 bases, with 6 bases separating them. Germline CDR1 SEHNR, CDR2 FQNEAQ (reference sequence). The CDR3 DNA sequence: TGTGCCAGCAGCTTCGGGGGCACCGGGGAGCTGTTTTTT. Translated, it gives CASSFGGTGELFF.

The chain combines TRBV7-8 with TRBJ1-5; possibly TRBD1 for D (6 bases). Germline V gene sequence: CDR1 SGHVS, CDR2 FQNEAQ. V lost 5 bases and J lost 4, with 9 bases in between. The CDR3 is made up of 13 amino acids. CDR3 in amino acids: CASSRGQNQPQHF. The CDR3 bases are TGTGCCAGCAGCCGAGGACAGAATCAGCCCCAGCATTTT.

CDR3 in amino acids: CASSQQGFNQPQHF. The CDR3 nucleotides read TGTGCCAGCAGCCAGCAGGGGTTCAATCAGCCCCAGCATTTT. V is TRBV28 and J is TRBJ1-5, with D possibly matching TRBD1 (6 bases). The CDR3 extends over 14 amino acids. Germline V gene lookup returns CDR1 MDHEN and CDR2 SYDVKM. Between the trimmed V and J ends, which lost 6 bases and 3 bases, there was a span of 12 bases.

The rearrangement joins TRBV13 to TRBJ2-7; 14 positions match TRBD2. This CDR3 spans 15 amino acids. Germline V gene data show CDR1 as PRHDT and CDR2 as FYEKMQ (reference sequence). The V and J ends lost 5 bases and 3 bases, in that order; junction bases with no gene match: 3. CDR3 DNA sequence: TGTGCCAGCAGCCCTGGGACTAGCGGGAGCTACGAGCAGTACTTC. It is translated as CASSPGTSGSYEQYF.

J is TRBJ2-4 and V is TRBV4-1; 8 nucleotides agree with TRBD2. The V segment lost 1 base and the J segment 0 bases; nucleotides outside the gene matches: 14. Looked up from germline, CDR1 is MGHRA and CDR2 is YSYEKL. CDR3 size: 20 residues. In nucleotides, the CDR3 is TGCGCCAGCAGCCAAGGGGCACCTGGGGAGCGGGGGCTAGCCAAAAACATTCAGTACTTC. Protein sequence: CASSQGAPGERGLAKNIQYF.

This chain connects TRBV6-5 to TRBJ2-7; 7 positions match TRBD1. The CDR3 contains 14 residues. Germline V CDR1 and CDR2: MNHEY, SVGAGI. V lost 7 bases, J lost 0 bases, and 6 bases stayed unmatched. CDR3 nucleotide sequence: TGTGCCAGCACGAAGGACAGGAGCTCCTACGAGCAGTACTTC. Translation: CASTKDRSSYEQYF.

The chain uses TRBV11-2 and TRBJ1-4; D ambiguous. The CDR3 has 13 residues. The germline V gene encodes CDR1 SGHAT and CDR2 FQNNGV. V lost 5 bases and J lost 12, with 16 bases in between. The chain's CDR3 is CASSRNGADELFF. Here the CDR3 DNA reads TGTGCCAGCAGCCGTAACGGAGCCGACGAACTGTTTTTT.

In DNA, the CDR3 is TGTGCCAGCAGCTCGGGACAGGGGAGCAATCAGCCCCAGCATTTT. It translates to CASSSGQGSNQPQHF. The chain joins TRBV7-6 to TRBJ1-5, with TRBD1 matching 10 bases. CDR1 and CDR2 (germline): SGHVS, FNYEAQ. V lost 4 bases and J lost 1; bases outside the gene matches: 1. The length of the CDR3 is 15 residues.

The chain is built from TRBV25-1 and TRBJ1-2; possible D gene TRBD1, 6 bases. V lost 8 bases and J 4 bases, leaving 11 bases between the germline ends. The germline V gene has CDR1 MGHDK and CDR2 SYGVNS. This CDR3 has 12 residues. DNA for the CDR3: TGTGCCAGCGGGGGACATAGCTATGGCTACACCTTC. Translation: CASGGHSYGYTF.

The genes are TRBV20-1 and TRBJ2-5; 7 bases are a match to TRBD2. Germline trimming cut 6 bases from V and 5 bases from J; bases unmatched to any gene: 3. In germline, CDR1 is DFQATT, CDR2 SNEGSKA (reference sequence). The CDR3 length is 11 residues. CDR3 DNA: TGCAGTGCCGGGGGAGGGGAGACCCAGTACTTC. Translated: CSAGGGETQYF.